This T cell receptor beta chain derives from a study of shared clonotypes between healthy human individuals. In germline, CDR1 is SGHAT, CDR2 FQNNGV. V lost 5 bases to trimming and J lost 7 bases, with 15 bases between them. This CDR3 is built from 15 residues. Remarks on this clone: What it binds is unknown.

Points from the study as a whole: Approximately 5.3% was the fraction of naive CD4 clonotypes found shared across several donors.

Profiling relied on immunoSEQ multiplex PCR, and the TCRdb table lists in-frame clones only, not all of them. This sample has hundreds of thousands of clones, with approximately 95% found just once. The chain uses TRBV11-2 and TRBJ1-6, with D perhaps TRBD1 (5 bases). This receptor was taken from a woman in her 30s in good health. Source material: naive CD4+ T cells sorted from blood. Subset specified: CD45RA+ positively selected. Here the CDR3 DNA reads TGTGCCAGCAGCCCCCGTGGGACGACCAATTCACCCCTCCACTTT. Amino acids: CASSPRGTTNSPLHF.